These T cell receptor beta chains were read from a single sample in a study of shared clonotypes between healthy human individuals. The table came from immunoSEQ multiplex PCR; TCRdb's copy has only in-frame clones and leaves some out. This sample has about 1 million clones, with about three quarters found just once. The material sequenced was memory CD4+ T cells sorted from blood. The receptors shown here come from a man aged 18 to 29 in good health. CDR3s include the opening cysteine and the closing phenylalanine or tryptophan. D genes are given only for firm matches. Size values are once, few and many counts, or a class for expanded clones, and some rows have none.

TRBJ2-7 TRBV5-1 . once TGCGCCAGCAGCCTGGGACGGGGAAACTACGAGCAGTACTTC CASSLGRGNYEQYF
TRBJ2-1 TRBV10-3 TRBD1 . TGTGCCATCACCCTGGCCCCCGGGACAGGCCCCTCGGGCTCCTACAATGAGCAGTTCTTC CAITLAPGTGPSGSYNEQFF
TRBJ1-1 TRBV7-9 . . TGTGCCAGCAGCCCCAGGGAGAACACTGAAGCTTTCTTT CASSPRENTEAFF
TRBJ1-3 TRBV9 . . TGTGCCAGCAGCGCCCGAGTTGCCGGGGGCGGTGGAAACACCATATATTTT CASSARVAGGGGNTIYF
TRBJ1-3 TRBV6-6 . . TGTGCCAGCAGCAGAGGGGTCTCTGGAAACACCATATATTTT CASSRGVSGNTIYF
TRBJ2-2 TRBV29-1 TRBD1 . TGCAGCGTCACCCAGACAGGGGGTGGGACCGGGGAGCTGTTTTTT CSVTQTGGGTGELFF
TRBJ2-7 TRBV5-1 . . TGCGCCAGCAGCTATCAGGAGGGTCCCTACGAGCAGTACTTC CASSYQEGPYEQYF
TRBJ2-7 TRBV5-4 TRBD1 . TGTGCCAGCAGCCTCTACAGGGGCGAGCAGTACTTC CASSLYRGEQYF
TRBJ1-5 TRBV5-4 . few TGTGCCAGCAGCCCGGACAGATTTAATCAGCCCCAGCATTTT CASSPDRFNQPQHF
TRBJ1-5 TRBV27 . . TGTGCCAGCAGTTCCCGAGGCTTTCAGCCCCAGCATTTT CASSSRGFQPQHF
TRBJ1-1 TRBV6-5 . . TGTGCCAGCACTCGACAGTCGAACACTGAAGCTTTCTTT CASTRQSNTEAFF
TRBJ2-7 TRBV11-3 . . TGTGCCAGCAGCTTGAAACACGGAGACTCCTACGAGCAGTACTTC CASSLKHGDSYEQYF
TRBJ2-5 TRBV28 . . TGTGCCAGCAGTTTATCCGTAGGGCAAGAGACCCAGTACTTC CASSLSVGQETQYF
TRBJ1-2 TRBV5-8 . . TGTGCCAGCAGCTTGGAGGGGTGGAACTATGGCTACACCTTC CASSLEGWNYGYTF
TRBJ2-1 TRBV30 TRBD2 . TGTGCCTGGAGTTCCGGACTAGCGAAATACTACAATGAGCAGTTCTTC CAWSSGLAKYYNEQFF
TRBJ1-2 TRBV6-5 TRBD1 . TGTGCCAGCAGCTGGACAGGGGGCGACTATGGCTACACCTTC CASSWTGGDYGYTF
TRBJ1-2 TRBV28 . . TGTGCCAGCAGTTCCTCGACAACGAACTATGGCTACACCTTC CASSSSTTNYGYTF
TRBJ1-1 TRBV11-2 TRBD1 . TGTGCCAGCAGCCCGGGACAGTCGAACACTGAAGCTTTCTTT CASSPGQSNTEAFF
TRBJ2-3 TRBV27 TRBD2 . TGTGCCAGCAGTTTATCGGCTAGCGGGGGGGCTAGGGGAAGCACAGATACGCAGTATTTT CASSLSASGGARGSTDTQYF
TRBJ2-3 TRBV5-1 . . TGCGCCAGCAGCCTAGCAAGTACAGATACGCAGTATTTT CASSLASTDTQYF
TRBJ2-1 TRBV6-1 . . TGTGCCAGCAGACGGCGGGCATTAACCAATGAGCAGTTCTTC CASRRRALTNEQFF
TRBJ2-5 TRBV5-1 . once TGCGCCAGCAGCTTCGGGTCAGGGACGGGTACCCAGTACTTC CASSFGSGTGTQYF
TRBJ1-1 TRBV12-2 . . TGTGCAAGTCGCTTAGCGGGTAGGGACCCTCCACCCTCGAACACTGAAGCTTTCTTT CASRLAGRDPPPSNTEAFF
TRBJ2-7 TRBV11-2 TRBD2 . TGTGCCAGCAGCTCGGGGGGGCTCGAGCAGTACTTC CASSSGGLEQYF
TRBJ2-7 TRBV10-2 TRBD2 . TGCGCCAGCAGAGTAGCGGGAGAGGGAACGTACGAGCAGTACTTC CASRVAGEGTYEQYF
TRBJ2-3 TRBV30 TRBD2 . TGTGCCTGGAGTGTAATCCGGGGGGGCGGCACAGATACGCAGTATTTT CAWSVIRGGGTDTQYF
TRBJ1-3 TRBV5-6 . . TGTGCCAGCAGCTTGCCCGTCGCCTCTGGAAACACCATATATTTT CASSLPVASGNTIYF
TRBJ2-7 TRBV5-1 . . TGCGCCAGCAGCTTGGATGGTAGGGTCTACGAGCAGTACTTC CASSLDGRVYEQYF
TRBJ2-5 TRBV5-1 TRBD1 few TGCGCCAGCAGCTTGTCCCGGGACAGGGGGCAAGAGACCCAGTACTTC CASSLSRDRGQETQYF